Shown below are 30 T cell receptor beta chains from a single sample sequenced in a study of T cell responses to AZD1222 COVID-19 vaccine. Sequenced by immunoSEQ multiplex PCR; TCRdb stores in-frame clones only, minus some. The sample consists of approximately 84,000 clones, 85% to 90% of them appearing once. Sequenced here: peripheral blood, sampled on day 0 of AZD1222 vaccination. The receptors shown here come from an adult in good health.

This chain joins TRBV30 and TRBJ1-1; unclear D gene. V lost 5 bases to trimming and J lost 1 base, with 11 bases between them. This CDR3 is 13 amino acids long. The germline gives CDR1 GTSNPN, CDR2 SVGIG (reference sequence). CDR3 residues: CAWDRIGNTEAFF. The CDR3 nucleotides read TGTGCCTGGGATCGGATCGGGAACACTGAAGCTTTCTTT.

In this sample, this clone turned up a few times. The rearrangement links TRBV2 to TRBJ2-7, with 11 bases lining up with TRBD2. Germline CDR1 reads SNHLY; CDR2 reads FYNNEI. V shed 7 bases, J shed 7 bases, and the junction held 6 bases outside the gene matches. The CDR3 loop spans 13 amino acids. This CDR3 reads CASTRLAGLEQYF. Written as DNA, the CDR3 is TGTGCCAGCACCCGACTAGCGGGACTGGAGCAGTACTTC.

This clone was picked up one time. The chain recombines TRBV28 with TRBJ2-7, with TRBD1 identical over 8 bases. This CDR3 contains 16 residues. Germline V gene data show CDR1 as MDHEN and CDR2 as SYDVKM. Unmatched junction bases numbered 11, after V lost 5 bases and J lost 2 bases. The CDR3 spells CASSIMGMTGAYEQYF. The CDR3 DNA follows: TGTGCCAGCAGTATAATGGGTATGACAGGGGCCTACGAGCAGTACTTC.

The count of this clone is one. The chain links TRBV9 to TRBJ2-4; 12 bases fit TRBD1. The CDR3 covers 15 residues. The junction had 7 bases not matched to a gene; V was cut back by 4 bases and J by 8 bases. In germline, CDR1 is SGDLS, CDR2 YYNGEE. The CDR3 is CASSPMGQGADIQYF. In DNA, the CDR3 is TGTGCCAGCAGCCCAATGGGACAGGGGGCTGACATTCAGTACTTC.

The rearrangement joins TRBV6-2 or TRBV6-3 to TRBJ1-5; a weak D match, TRBD1 (6 bases). The CDR3 is 16 amino acids. Trimming took off 0 bases at V and 7 bases at J, with 16 bases between the two ends. Germline V gene sequence: CDR1 MNHEY, CDR2 SVGEGT. The CDR3 sequence is CASSYSTRGGGQPQHF. CDR3 sequence (DNA): TGTGCCAGCAGTTACTCCACCAGGGGTGGAGGCCAGCCCCAGCATTTT.

The chain joins TRBV28 to TRBJ2-2; 10 bases are a match to TRBD1. CDR3 length: 16 amino acids. Per the germline V gene, CDR1 is MDHEN and CDR2 is SYDVKM. The V and J ends lost 5 bases and 3 bases, in that order; junction bases with no gene match: 6. Here the CDR3 reads CASSPSGTGDTGELFF. CDR3 coding DNA: TGTGCCAGCAGTCCTTCCGGGACAGGGGACACCGGGGAGCTGTTTTTT.

The chain carries TRBV7-8 and TRBJ1-2, with 8 bases matching TRBD1. V shed 5 bases and J 10 bases; nucleotides not matched to a gene: 9. Germline CDR1 reads SGHVS; CDR2 reads FQNEAQ. CDR3 length: 13 residues. CDR3 residues: CASSASDRDDYTF. The CDR3 nucleotides are TGTGCCAGCAGCGCCTCGGACAGGGATGACTACACCTTC. The full variable domain, with the rest looked up from reference TRBV7-8 and TRBJ1-2, is GAGVSQSPRYKVAKRGQDVALRCDPISGHVSLFWYQQALGQGPEFLTYFQNEAQLDKSGLPSDRFFAERPEGSVSTLKIQRTQQEDSAVYLCASSASDRDDYTFGSGTRLTVV.

The chain combines TRBV7-8 with TRBJ2-3, with D perhaps given as TRBD1 or TRBD2 (6 bases each). Germline-derived CDR1 and CDR2 are SGHVS and FQNEAQ. The CDR3 runs to 16 residues. The V end was cut by 3 bases, the J end by 6 bases, with 19 bases between. This CDR3 is CASSLKGGWDGDTQYF. The CDR3 DNA is TGTGCCAGCAGCTTGAAGGGGGGATGGGATGGGGATACGCAGTATTTT.

The chain combines TRBV20-1 with TRBJ2-7, with D possibly being TRBD1 or TRBD2 (5 bases each). CDR3 length: 12 residues. Per the germline V gene, CDR1 is DFQATT and CDR2 is SNEGSKA (reference sequence). Trimming took off 3 bases at V and 5 bases at J, with 11 bases between the two ends. CDR3 region: CSASFRGHEQYF. The CDR3 coding sequence is TGCAGTGCTAGTTTCCGGGGACACGAGCAGTACTTC.

The chain carries TRBV5-3 and TRBJ1-2; the D gene is possibly TRBD1 (6 bases). TRBV5-3 is reported as an ORF; its role is uncertain. V lost 4 bases to trimming and J lost 4 bases, with 17 bases between them. This CDR3 spans 15 amino acids. The CDR3 DNA is TGTGCCAGAAGCGAACAGGGCGCTGACGGCTATGGCTACACCTTC. This translates into CARSEQGADGYGYTF.

The chain combines TRBV28 with TRBJ2-1, with a weak D call TRBD1 (6 bases). Trimming took 4 bases from V and 0 from J, leaving 16 bases between them. Germline loops: CDR1 MDHEN, CDR2 SYDVKM. The CDR3 loop spans 17 amino acids. CDR3 coding DNA: TGTGCCAGCAGTTCCGGCCAGGGGTCGAGCTCCTACAATGAGCAGTTCTTC. This codes for CASSSGQGSSSYNEQFF.

This clone was seen just once. The CDR3 DNA sequence: TGTGCCAGCAGCCAAGAGATGGGACAGGGGGCATTCTCCTACAATGAGCAGTTCTTC. Its protein is CASSQEMGQGAFSYNEQFF. The chain is built from TRBV14 and TRBJ2-1; 12 bases agree with TRBD1. J lost 0 bases, V lost 0 bases, and 6 bases had no gene match. The CDR3 sequence is 19 residues long. Per germline, CDR1 SGHDN and CDR2 FVKESK.

The chain links TRBV4-1 to TRBJ2-1; 12 bases are a match to TRBD1. Germline CDR1 MGHRA, CDR2 YSYEKL. J gave up 4 bases and V 1 base, and 5 bases lay outside the gene matches. CDR3 size: 17 residues. CDR3 coding DNA: TGCGCCAGCAGCCAAGTGGGGGACAGGGGGCATTACAATGAGCAGTTCTTC. This encodes CASSQVGDRGHYNEQFF.

The chain carries TRBV21-1 and TRBJ1-2; TRBD1 was called by the table and not checked on the DNA. TRBV21-1 is a recognized pseudogene. This CDR3 has 13 residues. CDR3 sequence reads: CASSKARQGSYTF. Here the CDR3 DNA reads TGTGCCAGCAGCAAAGCGCGTCAGGGAAGCTACACCTTC.

This clone is a singleton in its sample. The J gene is TRBJ2-3, the V gene TRBV2; possible D gene TRBD1, 6 bases. V was shortened by 7 bases and J by 1 base, with 6 bases between the two germline ends. CDR3 length: 12 residues. Germline assignment: CDR1 SNHLY and CDR2 FYNNEI. CDR3 sequence reads: CASNRGTDTQYF. The CDR3 coding sequence is TGTGCCAGCAACAGGGGCACAGATACGCAGTATTTT.

The chain has TRBV5-1 and TRBJ2-3; D uncertain. Between the trimmed V and J ends, which lost 0 bases and 5 bases, there was a span of 4 bases. This CDR3 contains 12 residues. CDR1 is SGHRS, CDR2 YFSETQ, per germline. CDR3 in DNA: TGCGCCAGCAGCTTGGACGTAGATACGCAGTATTTT. Encoded protein: CASSLDVDTQYF. Full variable domain (missing parts from reference TRBV5-1 and TRBJ2-3): KAGVTQTPRYLIKTRGQQVTLSCSPISGHRSVSWYQQTPGQGLQFLFEYFSETQRNKGNFPGRFSGRQFSNSRSEMNVSTLELGDSALYLCASSLDVDTQYFGPGTRLTVL.

Notes on this clone: This sequence is one base from a far larger clone and is likely a read error. The V gene is TRBV12-3 or TRBV12-4, the J gene TRBJ1-1, with D hard to call. The CDR3 has 12 amino acids. Trimming removed 6 bases from V and 2 bases from J, with 7 bases in between. The CDR3 DNA follows: TGTGCCAGCAGCCGCATAAACACTGAAGCTTTCTTT. Translated, it gives CASSRINTEAFF.

V gene TRBV6-4 combines with J gene TRBJ2-3; perhaps D is TRBD1 or TRBD2 (5 bases each). Germline V gene sequence: CDR1 MRHNA, CDR2 SNTAGT. This CDR3 comprises 15 residues. V was cut by 7 bases and J by 0 bases, with 14 bases left in between. CDR3 in DNA: TGTGCCAGCACTCCGGACGGGGCTAGCACAGATACGCAGTATTTT. This sequence encodes CASTPDGASTDTQYF.

V gene TRBV7-9 combines with J gene TRBJ2-7; 10 nucleotides match TRBD2. The CDR3 extends over 14 amino acids. V shed 1 base, J shed 5 bases, and the junction held 2 bases outside the gene matches. In germline, CDR1 is SEHNR, CDR2 FQNEAQ (reference sequence). The DNA for the CDR3 is TGTGCCAGCAGCTTAGTACTAGCGGGAAACGAGCAGTACTTC. This sequence encodes CASSLVLAGNEQYF.

This chain connects TRBV29-1 to TRBJ2-1; 10 bases agree with TRBD2. V lost 3 bases, J lost 9 bases, and 5 bases stayed unmatched. The CDR3 runs to 13 residues. Germline V lookup: CDR1 SQVTM, CDR2 ANQGSEA. Here the CDR3 DNA reads TGCAGCGTTGACCGGACTAGCGGAGGTGAGCAGTTCTTC. This gives the protein CSVDRTSGGEQFF.

The chain's CDR3 is CASSPPGASGGTDTQYF. In DNA form, the CDR3 reads TGTGCCAGCAGCCCACCGGGGGCTAGCGGGGGCACAGATACGCAGTATTTT. The rearrangement joins TRBV9 to TRBJ2-3; 9 bases are a match to TRBD2. Germline CDR1 reads SGDLS; CDR2 reads YYNGEE. V shed 4 bases, J shed 1 base, and the junction held 10 bases outside the gene matches. The CDR3 loop spans 17 amino acids.

The chain has TRBV6-5 and TRBJ2-7; the D gene is possibly TRBD1 (5 bases). Deletions cut 4 bases from V and 6 bases from J, with 13 bases between. The CDR3 extends over 13 amino acids. CDR1 and CDR2 (germline): MNHEY, SVGAGI. CDR3 sequence (DNA): TGTGCCAGCAGTTCCCCTGGACAAGGCGAGCAGTACTTC. It specifies CASSSPGQGEQYF.

The chain joins TRBV29-1 to TRBJ2-1, with D unclear. The CDR3 loop spans 11 amino acids. V lost 8 bases and J 7 bases, leaving 12 bases between the germline ends. Germline CDR1 SQVTM, CDR2 ANQGSEA. For the CDR3, the DNA is TGCAGCCTTCGCGTAGGGAATGAGCAGTTCTTC. Translating gives CSLRVGNEQFF.

The chain joins TRBV6-5 to TRBJ1-1; D is unresolved. With 5 bases removed from V and 1 base from J, the gap between germline ends came to 14 bases. The CDR3 contains 15 residues. The V gene's germline CDR1 is MNHEY and CDR2 SVGAGI. The CDR3 sequence: CASSPRTVTNTEAFF. The CDR3, as DNA: TGTGCCAGCAGTCCGCGGACGGTTACGAACACTGAAGCTTTCTTT.

This chain links TRBV4-1 with TRBJ2-2; D gene ambiguous. CDR1 MGHRA and CDR2 YSYEKL come from the germline V gene. Between the trimmed V and J ends, which lost 1 base and 4 bases, there was a span of 10 bases. The CDR3 runs 15 residues. The CDR3 sequence is CASSQVLQITGELFF. CDR3 coding DNA: TGCGCCAGCAGCCAAGTGTTACAGATCACCGGGGAGCTGTTTTTT.

V gene TRBV12-2 combines with J gene TRBJ1-5; the table's D call, TRBD1, has no DNA check behind it. TRBV12-2 has pseudogene status. The CDR3 covers 15 residues. The CDR3 protein is CASRQGQNSDQPQHF. CDR3 nucleotides: TGTGCAAGTCGCCAAGGACAGAATTCAGATCAGCCCCAGCATTTT.

This chain uses TRBV10-1 with TRBJ1-1, with D maybe TRBD1 (5 bases). Germline CDR1 is WNHNN and CDR2 is SYGVQD (reference sequence). The CDR3 loop spans 12 amino acids. The V gene lost 5 bases and the J gene lost 8 bases, with 12 bases spanning the gap. This CDR3 reads CASSSGTFEAFF. DNA for the CDR3: TGCGCCAGCAGTTCCGGGACTTTCGAAGCTTTCTTT.

This clone was seen once. The rearrangement uses TRBV12-3 or TRBV12-4 and TRBJ2-5; D is undetermined. This CDR3 region has 12 residues. With 3 bases removed from V and 0 bases from J, the gap between germline ends came to 2 bases. The CDR3 protein is CASSFYQETQYF. The CDR3 DNA is TGTGCCAGCAGTTTTTACCAAGAGACCCAGTACTTC.

The chain couples TRBV28 to TRBJ2-3; the match to TRBD1 covers 9 bases. J gave up 1 base and V 7 bases, and 6 bases lay outside the gene matches. This CDR3 comprises 15 residues. The V gene's germline CDR1 is MDHEN and CDR2 SYDVKM. CDR3 sequence: CASKPQGAGTDTQYF. In nucleotides, the CDR3 is TGTGCCAGCAAACCACAGGGGGCTGGCACAGATACGCAGTATTTT.

The chain combines TRBV27 with TRBJ2-7; 12 nucleotides align to TRBD1. Germline V gives CDR1 MNHEY, CDR2 SMNVEV (reference sequence). The V and J ends lost 2 bases and 8 bases, in that order; junction bases with no gene match: 13. The CDR3 is 17 amino acids. CDR3: CASSLGTGGLSTLQQYF. Written as DNA, the CDR3 is TGTGCCAGCAGTTTAGGGACAGGGGGCTTGTCTACTCTGCAGCAGTACTTC.